This is a list of T cell receptor beta chains from one sample in a study of beta chain features in type 1 diabetes. The method was immunoSEQ multiplex PCR; TCRdb's version includes in-frame clones alone and lacks a portion of them. The sample records hundreds of thousands of clones, 30% being singletons. Sequenced: naive CD4+ T cells from blood. The source is a young man in good health. CDR3s leave out the opening cysteine and the closing phenylalanine or tryptophan. A D gene is named only where the DNA matches it firmly.

J gene | V gene | D gene | CDR3 protein
TRBJ2-5 | TRBV6-6 | NA | ASSPRGAGETQY
TRBJ2-3 | TRBV7-3 | NA | ASSPSRGTDTQY
TRBJ1-4 | TRBV18 | NA | ASSPGGLNEKLF
TRBJ2-7 | TRBV5-1 | TRBD2 | ASSQTSGSYEQY
NA | TRBV30 | NA | AWGRYEQY
TRBJ2-7 | TRBV6-6 | TRBD1 | ASSRDRDYEQY
TRBJ2-1 | TRBV7-3 | NA | ASSLIGGNEQF
TRBJ2-7 | TRBV4-3 | TRBD1 | ASSQVATGGASYEQY
TRBJ2-1 | TRBV23-1 | TRBD2 | ASRPGLAEYNEQF
TRBJ2-1 | TRBV5-1 | NA | ASSLGYDYSYNEQF
TRBJ2-3 | TRBV28 | TRBD1 | ASSLSGQGLDTQY
TRBJ1-2 | TRBV9 | NA | ASSARQESYGYT
TRBJ2-5 | TRBV7-2 | TRBD2 | ASSQLAGVAETQY
TRBJ2-7 | TRBV4-3 | NA | ASSQDYNEQY
TRBJ2-3 | TRBV5-1 | NA | ASSLASTLLDTQY
TRBJ2-7 | TRBV6-5 | NA | ASSYFRGYEQY
TRBJ1-1 | TRBV4-3 | NA | ASSQVWDNTEAF
TRBJ2-3 | TRBV7-3 | NA | ASSAQGSGTDTQY
TRBJ1-2 | TRBV6-4 | NA | ASSDNSGYGYT
TRBJ2-2 | TRBV30 | NA | AWRTLTNTGELF
TRBJ2-2 | TRBV7-9 | NA | ASIIHGRDTGELF
TRBJ2-3 | TRBV5-1 | NA | ASRAGVMTDTQY
TRBJ2-7 | TRBV29-1 | TRBD1 | SAEGGTGTYEQY
TRBJ2-1 | TRBV14 | TRBD2 | ASSPTSGSSYNEQF
TRBJ2-2 | TRBV28 | NA | ASSLVWTGELF
TRBJ2-3 | TRBV5-1 | NA | ASSPIEEGTDTQY
TRBJ2-7 | TRBV15 | TRBD1 | ATSKTGGGYEQY